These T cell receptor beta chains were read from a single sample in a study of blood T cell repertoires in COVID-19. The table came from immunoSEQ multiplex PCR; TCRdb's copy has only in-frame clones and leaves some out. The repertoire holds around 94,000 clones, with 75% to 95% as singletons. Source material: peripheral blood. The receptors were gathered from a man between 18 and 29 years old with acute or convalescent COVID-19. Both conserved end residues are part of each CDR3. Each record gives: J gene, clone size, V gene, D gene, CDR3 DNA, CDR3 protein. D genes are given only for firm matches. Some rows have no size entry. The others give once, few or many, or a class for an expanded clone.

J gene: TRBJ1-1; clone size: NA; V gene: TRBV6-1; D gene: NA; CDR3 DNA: TGTGCCAGCAGTGCCGGGCTCTTCTTCTCAGCGGGAAGCACTGAAGCTTTCTTT; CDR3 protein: CASSAGLFFSAGSTEAFF
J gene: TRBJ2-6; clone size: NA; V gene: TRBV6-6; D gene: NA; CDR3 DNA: TGTGCCAGCAGTCCTAGAGAAACAGGGACCTCTGGGGCCAACGTCCTGACTTTC; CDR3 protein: CASSPRETGTSGANVLTF
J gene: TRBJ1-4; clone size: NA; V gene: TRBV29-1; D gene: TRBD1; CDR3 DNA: TGCAGCGTTCGACAGGGTTCAACTAATGAAAAACTGTTTTTT; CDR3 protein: CSVRQGSTNEKLFF
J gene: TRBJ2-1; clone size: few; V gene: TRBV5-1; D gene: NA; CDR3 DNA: TGCGCCAGCAGCTTTGACAGGACCTACAATGAGCAGTTCTTC; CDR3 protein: CASSFDRTYNEQFF
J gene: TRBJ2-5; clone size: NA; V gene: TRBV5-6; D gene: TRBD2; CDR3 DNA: TGTGCCAGCAGCTTCTGGGTAGCGGGAGGAGCAGAGACCCAGTACTTC; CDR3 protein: CASSFWVAGGAETQYF
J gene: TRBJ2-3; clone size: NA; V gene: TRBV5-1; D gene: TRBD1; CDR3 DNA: TGCGCCAGCTACGGGACAGCGAGCACAGATACGCAGTATTTT; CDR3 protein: CASYGTASTDTQYF
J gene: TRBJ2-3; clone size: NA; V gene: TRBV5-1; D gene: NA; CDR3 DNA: TGCGCCAGCAGCTTGGGGGGACTGAATACGCAGTATTTT; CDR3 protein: CASSLGGLNTQYF
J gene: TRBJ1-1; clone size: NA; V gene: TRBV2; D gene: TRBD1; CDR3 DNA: TGTGCCACACGGGACAGGGATGGGACTGAAGCTTTCTTT; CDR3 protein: CATRDRDGTEAFF
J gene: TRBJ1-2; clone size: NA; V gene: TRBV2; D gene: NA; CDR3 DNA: TGTGCCTCCGCGCCTGACTATGGCTACACCTTC; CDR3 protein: CASAPDYGYTF
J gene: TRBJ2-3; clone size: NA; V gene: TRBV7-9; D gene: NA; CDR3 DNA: TGTGCCAGCAGCGCGGTAGGTGGTACGCAGTATTTT; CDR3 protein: CASSAVGGTQYF
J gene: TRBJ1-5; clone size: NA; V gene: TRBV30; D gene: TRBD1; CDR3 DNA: TGTGCCTGGAGGGAAACAGGGGGAATAAGCAATCAGCCCCAGCATTTT; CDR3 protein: CAWRETGGISNQPQHF
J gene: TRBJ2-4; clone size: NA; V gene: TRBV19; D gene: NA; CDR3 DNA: TGTGCCAGTAGTATGCAGGCGCCAACTTCGGGGGCCAAAAACATTCAGTACTTC; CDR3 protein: CASSMQAPTSGAKNIQYF
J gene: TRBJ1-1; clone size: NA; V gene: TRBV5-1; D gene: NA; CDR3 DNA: TGCGCCAGCAGCCTAGACAGTTCAAACACTGAAGCTTTCTTT; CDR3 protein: CASSLDSSNTEAFF
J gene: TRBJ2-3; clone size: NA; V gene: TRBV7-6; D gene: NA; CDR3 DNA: TGTGCCAGCACCCTCGGCGGGGCCCAGGCGGATACGCAGTATTTT; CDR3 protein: CASTLGGAQADTQYF
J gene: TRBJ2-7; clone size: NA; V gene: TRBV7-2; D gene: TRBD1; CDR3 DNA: TGTGCCAGCAGTCAAAGGACAGGCTCCTACGAGCAGTACTTC; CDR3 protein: CASSQRTGSYEQYF
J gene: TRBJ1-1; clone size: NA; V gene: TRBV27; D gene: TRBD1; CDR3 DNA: TGTGCCAGCAGTTTCAGGGGGGATAACACTGAAGCTTTCTTT; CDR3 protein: CASSFRGDNTEAFF
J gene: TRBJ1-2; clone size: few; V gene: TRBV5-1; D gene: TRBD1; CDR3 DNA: TGCGCCAGCAGCCCGGGACTCTCCGGACAGGGGGCTAACTATGGCTACACCTTC; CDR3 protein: CASSPGLSGQGANYGYTF
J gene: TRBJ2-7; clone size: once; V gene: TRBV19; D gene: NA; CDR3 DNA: TGTGCCAGTAGTATCTCTGGCCTCTCCTACGAGCAGTACTTC; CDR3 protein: CASSISGLSYEQYF
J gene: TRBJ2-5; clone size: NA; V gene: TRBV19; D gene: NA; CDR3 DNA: TGTGCCAGTAGTATCAGGGGAACGATGGTGCCTTTCCAAGAGACCCAGTACTTC; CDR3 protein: CASSIRGTMVPFQETQYF
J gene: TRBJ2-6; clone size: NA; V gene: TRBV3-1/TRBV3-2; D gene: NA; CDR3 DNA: TGTGCCAGCAGTCACAGGGTTCCTGGGGCCAACGTCCTGACTTTC; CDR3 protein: CASSHRVPGANVLTF
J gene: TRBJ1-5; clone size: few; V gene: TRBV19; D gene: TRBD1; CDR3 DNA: TGTGCCAGTAGTATAGTGACAGGACAGGGGGAACAGCCCCAGCATTTT; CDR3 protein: CASSIVTGQGEQPQHF
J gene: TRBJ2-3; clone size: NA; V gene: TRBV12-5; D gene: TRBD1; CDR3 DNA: TGTGCTAGTGGTACGACAGGGGCAGATACGCAGTATTTT; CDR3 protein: CASGTTGADTQYF
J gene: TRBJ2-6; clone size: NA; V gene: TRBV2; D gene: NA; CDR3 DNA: TGTGCCACTCCATCAGAGGCGTCTTACTCTGGGGCCAACGTCCTGACTTTC; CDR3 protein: CATPSEASYSGANVLTF
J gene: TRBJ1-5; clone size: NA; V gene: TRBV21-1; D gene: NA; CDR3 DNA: TGTGCCAGCAGCAAAACTATGAGGTTGCGTCAGCCCCAGCATTTT; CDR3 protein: CASSKTMRLRQPQHF
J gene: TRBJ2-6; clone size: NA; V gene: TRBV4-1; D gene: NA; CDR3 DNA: TGCGCCTCAGCACGAGGGCCCCAAAGCTCTGGGGCCAACGTCCTGACTTTC; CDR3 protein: CASARGPQSSGANVLTF
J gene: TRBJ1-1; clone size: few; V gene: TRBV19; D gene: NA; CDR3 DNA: TGTGCCAGTAGTATGGGCGTGGCGGGAGCTGAAGCTTTCTTT; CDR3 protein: CASSMGVAGAEAFF
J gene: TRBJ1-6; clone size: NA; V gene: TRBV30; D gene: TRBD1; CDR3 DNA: TGTGCCTGGAGTCCGGGACAGAACAATTCACCCCTCCACTTT; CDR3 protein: CAWSPGQNNSPLHF
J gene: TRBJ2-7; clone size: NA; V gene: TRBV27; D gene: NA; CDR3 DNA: TGTGCCAGCAGTCTCAGGGGAACGAGCGAGCAGTACTTC; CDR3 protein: CASSLRGTSEQYF
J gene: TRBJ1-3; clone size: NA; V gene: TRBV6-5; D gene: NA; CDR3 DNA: TGTGCCAGCAGGAGGGATTCGGGGGGAGGGAACACCATATATTTT; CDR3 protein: CASRRDSGGGNTIYF
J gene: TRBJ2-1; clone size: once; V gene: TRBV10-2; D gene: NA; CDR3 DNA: TGCGCCAGCAGCCGGGACATGGCCTACAATGAGCAGTTCTTC; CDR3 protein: CASSRDMAYNEQFF
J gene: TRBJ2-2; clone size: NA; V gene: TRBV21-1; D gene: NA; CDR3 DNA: TGTGCCAGCAGCAACCCTAGCGGGTCGAACACCGGGGAGCTGTTTTTT; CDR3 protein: CASSNPSGSNTGELFF
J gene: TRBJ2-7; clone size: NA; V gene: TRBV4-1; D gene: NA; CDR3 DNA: TGCGCCAGCAGCCAAGAACAGGCGGTGGACTCCTACGAGCAGTACTTC; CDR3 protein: CASSQEQAVDSYEQYF
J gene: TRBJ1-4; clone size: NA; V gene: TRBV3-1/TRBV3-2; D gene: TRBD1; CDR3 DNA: TGTGCCAGCAGCCTCGGGACAGGGTCGGGGAAACTGTTTTTT; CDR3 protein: CASSLGTGSGKLFF
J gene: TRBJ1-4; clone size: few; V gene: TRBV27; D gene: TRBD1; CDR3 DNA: TGTGCCAGCAGTTTATCGGGGGACAGAAGCAAGATTCGGGGCACAACTAATGAAAAACTGTTTTTT; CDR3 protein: CASSLSGDRSKIRGTTNEKLFF
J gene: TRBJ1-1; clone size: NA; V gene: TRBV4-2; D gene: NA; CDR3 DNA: TGTGCCAGCAGTTCTCACTCGGACACTGAAGCTTTCTTT; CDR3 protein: CASSSHSDTEAFF
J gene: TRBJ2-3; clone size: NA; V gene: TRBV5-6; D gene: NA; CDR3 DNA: TGTGCCAGCAGCTTGGTTTCAGGAGGGTTTACAGATACGCAGTATTTT; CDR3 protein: CASSLVSGGFTDTQYF
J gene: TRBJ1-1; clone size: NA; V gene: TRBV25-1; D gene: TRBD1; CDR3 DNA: TGTGCCAGCAGTGACCCTTGGACAGGGGGCGCTGAAGCTTTCTTT; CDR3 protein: CASSDPWTGGAEAFF
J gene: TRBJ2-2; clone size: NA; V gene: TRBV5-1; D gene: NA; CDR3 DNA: TGCGCCAGCAGCCGCGCGGAGGTGACCGGGGAGCTGTTTTTT; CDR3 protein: CASSRAEVTGELFF
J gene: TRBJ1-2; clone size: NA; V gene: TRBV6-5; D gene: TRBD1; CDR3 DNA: TGTGCCAGTCGGTCCGGGACAGGGGGCGCCGGTGGCTACACCTTC; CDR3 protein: CASRSGTGGAGGYTF
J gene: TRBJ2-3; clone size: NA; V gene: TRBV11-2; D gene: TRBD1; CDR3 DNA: TGTGCCAGCAGCTTTATACAGGGGGGACGGGATACGCAGTATTTT; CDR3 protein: CASSFIQGGRDTQYF